A selection of T cell receptor beta chains follows, all from one sample in a study of T cell clonotyping in hematopoietic cell transplantation. Generated by immunoSEQ multiplex PCR, the TCRdb table keeps only in-frame clones and is missing some. The data show several thousand clones, with more than 60% seen just once and roughly 33% held by the top ten. The sequencing used peripheral blood mononuclear cells, collected before stem cell transplant. The origin of the receptors is a man aged 55 to 69 with acute myeloid leukemia. Some clones in this sample may be carry-over from other donors' samples. Both conserved end residues are part of each CDR3. Fields, in order: clone size, V gene, CDR3 length, J gene, D gene, CDR3 protein, CDR3 DNA. D genes are given only for firm matches. Clone size, where shown, is once, few, many, or a class for clones that have expanded.

clone_size: .; v_call: TRBV29-1; cdr3_length: 13; j_call: TRBJ2-5; d_call: TRBD2; cdr3_aa: CSVDTSGVETQYF; cdr3_nt: TGCAGCGTTGACACTAGCGGGGTGGAGACCCAGTACTTC
clone_size: .; v_call: TRBV9; cdr3_length: 14; j_call: TRBJ2-2; d_call: .; cdr3_aa: CASSVVSNTGELFF; cdr3_nt: TGTGCCAGCAGCGTAGTCAGTAACACCGGGGAGCTGTTTTTT
clone_size: .; v_call: TRBV7-2; cdr3_length: 13; j_call: TRBJ2-5; d_call: .; cdr3_aa: CASSLALRETQYF; cdr3_nt: TGTGCCAGCAGCTTAGCTTTACGGGAGACCCAGTACTTC
clone_size: .; v_call: TRBV19; cdr3_length: 13; j_call: TRBJ1-5; d_call: .; cdr3_aa: CASSLLGDQPQHF; cdr3_nt: TGTGCCAGTAGTTTATTGGGGGATCAGCCCCAGCATTTT
clone_size: .; v_call: TRBV28; cdr3_length: 14; j_call: TRBJ1-3; d_call: .; cdr3_aa: CSSSIASGINTIYF; cdr3_nt: TGTTCATCCAGCATCGCTTCGGGGATAAACACCATATATTTT
clone_size: .; v_call: TRBV6-1; cdr3_length: 13; j_call: TRBJ1-1; d_call: .; cdr3_aa: CASRGQTNTEAFF; cdr3_nt: TGTGCCAGCAGGGGACAAACGAACACTGAAGCTTTCTTT
clone_size: few; v_call: TRBV6-1; cdr3_length: 13; j_call: TRBJ1-2; d_call: .; cdr3_aa: CASSEGLIYGYTF; cdr3_nt: TGTGCCAGCAGTGAAGGTCTGATCTATGGCTACACCTTC
clone_size: few; v_call: TRBV11-2; cdr3_length: 15; j_call: TRBJ2-5; d_call: TRBD2; cdr3_aa: CASSSPGLAEETQYF; cdr3_nt: TGTGCCAGCAGCTCCCCGGGACTAGCGGAAGAGACCCAGTACTTC
clone_size: .; v_call: TRBV13; cdr3_length: 15; j_call: TRBJ1-3; d_call: TRBD1; cdr3_aa: CASSLKGQGAYTIYF; cdr3_nt: TGTGCCAGCAGCCTAAAGGGACAGGGGGCTTACACCATATATTTT
clone_size: .; v_call: TRBV7-3; cdr3_length: 16; j_call: TRBJ2-2; d_call: .; cdr3_aa: CASSLSIGVNTGELFF; cdr3_nt: TGTGCCAGCAGCTTATCAATAGGGGTGAACACCGGGGAGCTGTTTTTT
clone_size: few; v_call: TRBV6-5; cdr3_length: 16; j_call: TRBJ2-6; d_call: .; cdr3_aa: CASSYSRGMGANVLTF; cdr3_nt: TGTGCCAGCAGTTACTCGAGGGGGATGGGGGCCAACGTCCTGACTTTC
clone_size: .; v_call: TRBV4-1; cdr3_length: 17; j_call: TRBJ2-3; d_call: TRBD1; cdr3_aa: CASSHPRTGSKTDTQYF; cdr3_nt: TGCGCCAGCAGCCACCCCCGGACAGGGTCAAAGACAGATACGCAGTATTTT
clone_size: once; v_call: TRBV6-5; cdr3_length: 15; j_call: TRBJ1-2; d_call: .; cdr3_aa: CASSYLDYDGGGYTF; cdr3_nt: TGTGCCAGCAGTTACCTTGACTACGACGGGGGCGGCTACACCTTC